The TCR beta chain under discussion was sequenced for a study of blood T cell repertoires in COVID-19. Whole-study context: Spain, Italy and the United States supplied samples that represented acute and convalescent COVID-19. T cells, B-cell-depleted T cells, or PBMCs provided the cDNA or gDNA that served as material.

This clone was detected only a few times. In the original workflow: Nucleated cell number was recorded as an estimate derived from reference gene primer amplification. Here immunoSEQ multiplex PCR was the method, and the copy in TCRdb shows in-frame clones only, minus some. The V and J calls and the clone size are those of that table, but D and trimming were determined from the DNA. Of fewer than 150,000 clones listed, roughly four fifths are singletons. Trimming removed 0 bases from V and 6 bases from J; junction bases left unmatched: 6. The CDR3 runs 14 residues. Germline assignment: CDR1 GTSNPN and CDR2 SVGIG (reference sequence).

The sequenced material came from peripheral blood. The chain joins TRBV30 to TRBJ2-7; 9 positions agree with TRBD2. This TCR was sampled from a woman over 75 with acute or convalescent COVID-19. In nucleotides, the CDR3 is TGTGCCTGGAGTGTACAGCGGGGGGCTGGCGAGCAGTACTTC. This gives the protein CAWSVQRGAGEQYF.